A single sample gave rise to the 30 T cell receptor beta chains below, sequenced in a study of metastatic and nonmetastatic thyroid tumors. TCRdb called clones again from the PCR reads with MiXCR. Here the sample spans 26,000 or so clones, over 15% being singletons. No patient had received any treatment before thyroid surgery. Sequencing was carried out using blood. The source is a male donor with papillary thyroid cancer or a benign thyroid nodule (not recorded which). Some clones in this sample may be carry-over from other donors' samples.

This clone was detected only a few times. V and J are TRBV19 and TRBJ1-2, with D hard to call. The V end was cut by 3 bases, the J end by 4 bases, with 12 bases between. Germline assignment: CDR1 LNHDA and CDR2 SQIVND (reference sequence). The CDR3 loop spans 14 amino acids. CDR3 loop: CASSMGLSPYGYTF. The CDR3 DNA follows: TGTGCCAGTAGTATGGGTCTCTCCCCCTATGGCTACACCTTC.

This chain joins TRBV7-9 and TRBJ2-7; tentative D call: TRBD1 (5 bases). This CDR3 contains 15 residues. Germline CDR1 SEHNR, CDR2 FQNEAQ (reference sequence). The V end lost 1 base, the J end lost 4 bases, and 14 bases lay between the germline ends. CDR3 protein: CASSLGVGEAYEQYF. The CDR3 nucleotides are TGTGCCAGCAGCTTAGGAGTAGGGGAAGCGTACGAGCAGTACTTC.

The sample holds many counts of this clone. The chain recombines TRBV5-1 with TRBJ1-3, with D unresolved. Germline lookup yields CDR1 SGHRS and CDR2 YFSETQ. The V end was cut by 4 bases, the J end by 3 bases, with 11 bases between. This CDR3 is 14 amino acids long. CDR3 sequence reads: CASSPQDSGNTIYF. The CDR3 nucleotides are TGCGCCAGCAGCCCTCAGGATAGTGGAAACACCATATATTTT.

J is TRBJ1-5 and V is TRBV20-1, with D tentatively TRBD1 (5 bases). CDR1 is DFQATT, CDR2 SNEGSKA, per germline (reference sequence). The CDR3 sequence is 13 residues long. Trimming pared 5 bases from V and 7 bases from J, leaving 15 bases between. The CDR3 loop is CSARDSMRQPQHF. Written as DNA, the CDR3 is TGCAGTGCTCGGGACTCAATGCGGCAGCCCCAGCATTTT.

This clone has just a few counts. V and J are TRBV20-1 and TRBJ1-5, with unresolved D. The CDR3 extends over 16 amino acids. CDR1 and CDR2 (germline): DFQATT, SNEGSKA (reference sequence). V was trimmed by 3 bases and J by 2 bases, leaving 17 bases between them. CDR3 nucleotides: TGCAGTGCTAGTTGTCCAGATTCTATGGGCAATCAGCCCCAGCATTTT. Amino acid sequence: CSASCPDSMGNQPQHF.

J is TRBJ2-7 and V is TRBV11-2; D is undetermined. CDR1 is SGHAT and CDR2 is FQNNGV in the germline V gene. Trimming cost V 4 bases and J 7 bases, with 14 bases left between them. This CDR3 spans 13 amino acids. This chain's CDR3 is CASSSNSPSEQYF. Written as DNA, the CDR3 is TGTGCCAGCAGCTCCAACAGCCCCTCGGAGCAGTACTTC. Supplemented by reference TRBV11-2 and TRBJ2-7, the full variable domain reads EAGVAQSPRYKIIEKRQSVAFWCNPISGHATLYWYQQILGQGPKLLIQFQNNGVVDDSQLPKDRFSAERLKGVDSTLKIQPAKLEDSAVYLCASSSNSPSEQYFGPGTRLTVT.

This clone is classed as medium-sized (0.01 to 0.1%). The DNA for the CDR3 is TGTGCCAGCAGGCCGGGGGGTGCCTACAATGAGCAGTTCTTC. Translating gives CASRPGGAYNEQFF. The chain joins TRBV6-1 to TRBJ2-1, with 7 bases that match TRBD2. There are 14 residues in the CDR3. Germline CDR1 and CDR2: MNHNS and SASEGT. Trimming cost V 6 bases and J 2 bases; bases outside gene matches: 4.

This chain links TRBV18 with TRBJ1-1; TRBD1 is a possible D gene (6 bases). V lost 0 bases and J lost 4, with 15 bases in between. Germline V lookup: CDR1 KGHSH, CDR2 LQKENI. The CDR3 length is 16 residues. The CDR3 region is CASSPPPQQGVTEAFF. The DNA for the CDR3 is TGTGCCAGCTCACCACCCCCCCAACAGGGAGTCACTGAAGCTTTCTTT.

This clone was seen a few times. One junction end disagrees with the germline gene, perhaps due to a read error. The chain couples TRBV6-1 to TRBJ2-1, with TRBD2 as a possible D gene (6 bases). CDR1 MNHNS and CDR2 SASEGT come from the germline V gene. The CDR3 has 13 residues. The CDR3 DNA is TGTGCCAGCATTGAATGGTACGAGTGGGAGGAGTTCTTC. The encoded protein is CASIEWYEWEEFF.

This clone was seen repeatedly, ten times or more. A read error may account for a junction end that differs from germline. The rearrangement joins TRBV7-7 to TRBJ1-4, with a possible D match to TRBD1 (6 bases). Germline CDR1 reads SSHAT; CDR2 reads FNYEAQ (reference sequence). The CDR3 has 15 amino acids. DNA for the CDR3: TGTGCTAGCAGCTTCTCGGGGGCGACTAATGAAAAACTGTTTTTT. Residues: CASSFSGATNEKLFF.

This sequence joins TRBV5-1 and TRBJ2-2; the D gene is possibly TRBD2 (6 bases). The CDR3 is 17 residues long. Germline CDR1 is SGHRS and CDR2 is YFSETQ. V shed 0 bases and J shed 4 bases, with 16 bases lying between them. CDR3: CASSLGPGTFRTGELFF. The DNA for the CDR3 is TGCGCCAGCAGCTTGGGCCCTGGGACTTTCCGCACCGGGGAGCTGTTTTTT.

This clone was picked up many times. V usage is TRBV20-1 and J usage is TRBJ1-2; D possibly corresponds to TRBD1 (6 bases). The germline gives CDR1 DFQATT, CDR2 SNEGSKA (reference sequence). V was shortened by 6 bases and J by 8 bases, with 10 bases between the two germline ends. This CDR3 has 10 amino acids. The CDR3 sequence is CSANRDGYTF. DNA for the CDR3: TGCAGTGCAAACAGGGACGGCTACACCTTC.

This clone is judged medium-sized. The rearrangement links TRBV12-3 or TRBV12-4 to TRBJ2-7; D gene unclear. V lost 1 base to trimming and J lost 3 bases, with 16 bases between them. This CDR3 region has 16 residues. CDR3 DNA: TGTGCCAGCAGTTTAGGTAGTCTGGTTTTGGGCTACGAGCAGTACTTC. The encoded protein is CASSLGSLVLGYEQYF.

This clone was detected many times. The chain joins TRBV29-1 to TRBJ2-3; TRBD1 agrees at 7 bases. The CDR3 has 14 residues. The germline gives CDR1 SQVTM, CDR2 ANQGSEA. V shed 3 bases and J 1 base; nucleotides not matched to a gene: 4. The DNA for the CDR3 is TGCAGCGTTGACCGACAGGGAGGCACAGATACGCAGTATTTT. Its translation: CSVDRQGGTDTQYF.

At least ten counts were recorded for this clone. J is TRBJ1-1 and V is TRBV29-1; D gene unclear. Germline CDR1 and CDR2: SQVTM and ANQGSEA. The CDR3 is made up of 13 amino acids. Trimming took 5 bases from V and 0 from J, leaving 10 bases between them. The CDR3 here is CSVTMTVNTEAFF. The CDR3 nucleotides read TGCAGCGTTACCATGACGGTGAACACTGAAGCTTTCTTT.

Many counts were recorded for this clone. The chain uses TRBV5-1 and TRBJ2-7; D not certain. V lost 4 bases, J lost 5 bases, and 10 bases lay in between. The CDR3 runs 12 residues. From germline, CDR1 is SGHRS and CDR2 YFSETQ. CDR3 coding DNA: TGCGCCAGCAGCAGATCCGGTGACGAGCAGTACTTC. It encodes CASSRSGDEQYF.

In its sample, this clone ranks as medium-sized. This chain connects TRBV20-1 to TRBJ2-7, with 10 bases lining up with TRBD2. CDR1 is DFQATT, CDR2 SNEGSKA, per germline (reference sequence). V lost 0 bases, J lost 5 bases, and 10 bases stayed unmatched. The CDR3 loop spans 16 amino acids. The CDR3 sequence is CSARDWLAGEGHEQYF. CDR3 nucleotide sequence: TGCAGTGCTAGAGATTGGCTAGCGGGAGAGGGACACGAGCAGTACTTC.

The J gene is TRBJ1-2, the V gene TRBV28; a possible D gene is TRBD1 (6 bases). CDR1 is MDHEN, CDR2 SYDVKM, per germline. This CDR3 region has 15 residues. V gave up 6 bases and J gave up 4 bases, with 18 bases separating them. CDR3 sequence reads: CASSGGRGLVYGYTF. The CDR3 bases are TGTGCCAGCAGCGGGGGTAGGGGGTTAGTCTATGGCTACACCTTC.

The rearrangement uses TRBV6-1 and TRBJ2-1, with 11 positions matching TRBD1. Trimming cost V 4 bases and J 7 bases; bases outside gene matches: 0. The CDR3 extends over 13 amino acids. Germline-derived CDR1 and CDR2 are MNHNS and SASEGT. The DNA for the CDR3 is TGTGCCAGCAGTGGGGACAGGGGGAATGAGCAGTTCTTC. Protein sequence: CASSGDRGNEQFF.

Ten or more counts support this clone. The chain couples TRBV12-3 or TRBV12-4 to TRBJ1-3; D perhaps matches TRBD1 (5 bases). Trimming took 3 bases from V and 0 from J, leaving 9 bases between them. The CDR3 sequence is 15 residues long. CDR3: CASSLDTRSGNTIYF. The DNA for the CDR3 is TGTGCCAGCAGTTTGGACACTCGCTCTGGAAACACCATATATTTT.

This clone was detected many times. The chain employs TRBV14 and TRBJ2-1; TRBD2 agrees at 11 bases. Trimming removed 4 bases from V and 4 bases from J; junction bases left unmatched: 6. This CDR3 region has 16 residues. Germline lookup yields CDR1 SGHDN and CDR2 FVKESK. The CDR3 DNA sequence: TGTGCCAGCAGCCCGCGGACTAGCGGGTTTTACAATGAGCAGTTCTTC. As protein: CASSPRTSGFYNEQFF.

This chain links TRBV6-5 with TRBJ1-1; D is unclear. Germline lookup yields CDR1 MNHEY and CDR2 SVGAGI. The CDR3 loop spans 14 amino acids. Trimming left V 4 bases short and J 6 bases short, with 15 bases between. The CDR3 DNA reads TGTGCCAGCAGTTCCTCCGACCGGAGGGCTGAAGCTTTCTTT. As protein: CASSSSDRRAEAFF.

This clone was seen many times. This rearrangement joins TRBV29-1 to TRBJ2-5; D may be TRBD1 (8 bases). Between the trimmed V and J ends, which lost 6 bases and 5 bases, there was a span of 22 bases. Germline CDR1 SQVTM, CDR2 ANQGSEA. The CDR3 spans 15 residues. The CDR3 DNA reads TGCAGCGTCCGGGGGGCTAGACAGGGGTTGGAGACCCAGTACTTC. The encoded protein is CSVRGARQGLETQYF. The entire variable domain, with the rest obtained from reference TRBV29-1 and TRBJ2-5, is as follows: SAVISQKPSRDICQRGTSLTIQCQVDSQVTMMFWYRQQPGQSLTLIATANQGSEATYESGFVIDKFPISRPNLTFSTLTVSNMSPEDSSIYLCSVRGARQGLETQYFGPGTRLLVL.

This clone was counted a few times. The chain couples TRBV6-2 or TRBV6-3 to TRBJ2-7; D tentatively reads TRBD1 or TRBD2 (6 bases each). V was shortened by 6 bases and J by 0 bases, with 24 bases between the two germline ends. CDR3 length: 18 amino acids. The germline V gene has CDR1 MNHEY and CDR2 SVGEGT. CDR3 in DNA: TGTGCCAGCAGGGCTGAGGGGGGAAGGGGATGGAACTCCTACGAGCAGTACTTC. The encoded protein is CASRAEGGRGWNSYEQYF.

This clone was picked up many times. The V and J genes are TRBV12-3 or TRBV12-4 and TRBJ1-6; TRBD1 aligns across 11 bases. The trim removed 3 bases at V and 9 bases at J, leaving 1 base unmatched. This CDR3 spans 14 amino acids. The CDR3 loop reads CASSLGTGGSPLHF. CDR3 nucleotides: TGTGCCAGCAGTTTGGGGACAGGGGGTTCACCCCTCCACTTT.

In DNA form, the CDR3 reads TGTGCCAGCAGTGAACTTCGTGAGCAGTTCTTC. This gives the protein CASSELREQFF. This sequence joins TRBV2 and TRBJ2-1; D is uncertain. This CDR3 spans 11 amino acids. Germline assignment: CDR1 SNHLY and CDR2 FYNNEI. The V end was cut by 2 bases, the J end by 9 bases, with 5 bases between. Combining the CDR3 with reference TRBV2 and TRBJ2-1 gives the whole variable domain EPEVTQTPSHQVTQMGQEVILRCVPISNHLYFYWYRQILGQKVEFLVSFYNNEISEKSEIFDDQFSVERPDGSNFTLKIRSTKLEDSAMYFCASSELREQFFGPGTRLTVL.

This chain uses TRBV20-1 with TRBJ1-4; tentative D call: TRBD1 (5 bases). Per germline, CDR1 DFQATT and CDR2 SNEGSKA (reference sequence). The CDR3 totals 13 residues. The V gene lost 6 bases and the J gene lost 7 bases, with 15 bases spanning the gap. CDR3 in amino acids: CSALTGGSEKLFF. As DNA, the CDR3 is TGCAGTGCCCTAACGGGGGGTTCTGAAAAACTGTTTTTT.

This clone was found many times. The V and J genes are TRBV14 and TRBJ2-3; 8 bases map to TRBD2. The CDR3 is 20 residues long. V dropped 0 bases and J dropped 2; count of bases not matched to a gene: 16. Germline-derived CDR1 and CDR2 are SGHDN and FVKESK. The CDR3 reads CASSQDLYADTSGYTDTQYF. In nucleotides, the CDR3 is TGTGCCAGCAGCCAAGATTTGTACGCCGACACTAGCGGATACACAGATACGCAGTATTTT.

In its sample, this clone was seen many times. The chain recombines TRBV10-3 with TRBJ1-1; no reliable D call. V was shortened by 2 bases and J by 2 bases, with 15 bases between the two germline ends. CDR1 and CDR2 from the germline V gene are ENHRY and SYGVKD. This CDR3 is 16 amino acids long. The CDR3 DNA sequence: TGTGCCATCAGTGAGAGGCAGACCTCCCCTAACACTGAAGCTTTCTTT. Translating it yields CAISERQTSPNTEAFF.

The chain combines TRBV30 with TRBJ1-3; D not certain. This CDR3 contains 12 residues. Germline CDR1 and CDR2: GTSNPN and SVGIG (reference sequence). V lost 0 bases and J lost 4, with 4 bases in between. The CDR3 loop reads CAWSVGGNTIYF. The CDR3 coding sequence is TGTGCCTGGAGTGTGGGAGGAAACACCATATATTTT. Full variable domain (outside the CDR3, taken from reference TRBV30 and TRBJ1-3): SQTIHQWPATLVQPVGSPLSLECTVEGTSNPNLYWYRQAAGRGLQLLFYSVGIGQISSEVPQNLSASRPQDRQFILSSKKLLLSDSGFYLCAWSVGGNTIYFGEGSWLTVV.